This is a list of T cell receptor beta chains from one sample in a study of beta chain features in type 1 diabetes. The repertoire was sequenced with immunoSEQ multiplex PCR; TCRdb's copy has only in-frame clones and lacks some. The repertoire includes around 150,000 clones, around 8.3% of them detected once, and under 0.65% sits in the top ten. Source material: central memory CD4+ T cells from blood. The receptors originated from a woman younger than 35 with type 1 diabetes. The CDR3 runs from the conserved cysteine through the conserved F or W. The D gene is left open where the match is weak. The size of a clone is reported for some rows only, either as once, few or many, or as a class for expanded clones.

D,size,J,V,DNA,CDR3
.,few,TRBJ1-2,TRBV4-1,TGCGCCAGCAGCCAAGTCCTGGACAGTAACTATGGCTACACCTTC,CASSQVLDSNYGYTF
.,few,TRBJ1-4,TRBV11-2,TGTGCCAGCGCAAGGGGGGAAAAACTGTTTTTT,CASARGEKLFF
.,.,TRBJ2-3,TRBV19,TGTGCCAGTAACGCCGCGGCCCTCGATACGCAGTATTTT,CASNAAALDTQYF
.,.,TRBJ1-2,TRBV29-1,TGCAGCGTTGAACAGAACTATGGCTACACCTTC,CSVEQNYGYTF
TRBD1,many,TRBJ2-7,TRBV7-2,TGTGCCAGCAGATCGAGCACAGGGGGCTACGAGCAGTACTTC,CASRSSTGGYEQYF
.,few,TRBJ2-1,TRBV7-9,TGTGCCAGCAGCTACCAGGACTCTGAGCAGTTCTTC,CASSYQDSEQFF
.,few,TRBJ2-3,TRBV7-2,TGTGCCAGCAGCGTACAGGGAACGTCGGGCACAGATACGCAGTATTTT,CASSVQGTSGTDTQYF
TRBD2,.,TRBJ2-1,TRBV19,TGTGCCAGTAGTATGGGCGGGGGGCTCTACAATGAGCAGTTCTTC,CASSMGGGLYNEQFF
TRBD1,few,TRBJ2-7,TRBV6-6,TGTGCCAGCAGCCCCCAGACAGGGGGCTACGAGCAGTACTTC,CASSPQTGGYEQYF
.,.,TRBJ1-5,TRBV10-3,TGTGCCATCAGGGACAATAGCAATCAGCCCCAGCATTTT,CAIRDNSNQPQHF
.,few,TRBJ2-3,TRBV7-3,TGTGCCAGCGGACCGGGGGATACGCAGTATTTT,CASGPGDTQYF
.,few,TRBJ2-2,TRBV7-9,TGTGCCAGCAGCTCGTCTCCGGCGGGCTCGGTCGGGGAGCTGTTTTTT,CASSSSPAGSVGELFF
.,.,TRBJ2-5,TRBV10-3,TGTGCCATCAGTGAGTTACAGGGCCAGACCCAGTACTTC,CAISELQGQTQYF
TRBD1,.,TRBJ2-3,TRBV29-1,TGCAGCGTTGCTTCTCCCGCCAGGGGGCAAGGAGATACGCAGTATTTT,CSVASPARGQGDTQYF
TRBD2,.,TRBJ2-1,TRBV4-1,TGCGCCAGCAGCCTCGGTTGGGGGACTAGCGGCCAAAATGAGCAGTTCTTC,CASSLGWGTSGQNEQFF
.,.,TRBJ1-1,TRBV29-1,TGCAGCGTCTCCGCGGGGCAGGAAGCTTTCTTT,CSVSAGQEAFF
.,few,TRBJ2-7,TRBV2,TGTGCCAGCAGTCGGACTGGGGATGGCGAGCAGTACTTC,CASSRTGDGEQYF
TRBD1,few,TRBJ1-2,TRBV7-8,TGTGCCAGCAGCATCACGACAGGGAACTATGGCTACACCTTC,CASSITTGNYGYTF
TRBD1,.,TRBJ1-4,TRBV6-1,TGTGCCAGCGGGTGGCAGGGGGCTAATGAAAAACTGTTTTTT,CASGWQGANEKLFF
TRBD2,few,TRBJ2-7,TRBV9,TGTGCCAGCAGTGGGACTAGTTCCGAGCAGTACTTC,CASSGTSSEQYF
.,few,TRBJ1-1,TRBV6-6,TGTGCCAGCAGTTACTCCGGACAAATGAACACTGAAGCTTTCTTT,CASSYSGQMNTEAFF
.,many,TRBJ2-7,TRBV14,TGTGCCAGCAGCCAAATTCGGTCCTACGAGCAGTACTTC,CASSQIRSYEQYF
TRBD2,few,TRBJ2-2,TRBV7-9,TGTGCCAGCAGCTTAACCCTAACTAGCGGGAGTACCGGGGAGCTGTTTTTT,CASSLTLTSGSTGELFF
TRBD2,.,TRBJ2-1,TRBV5-4,TGTGCCAGCAGCGGGGGCGGGAGGTACAATGAGCAGTTCTTC,CASSGGGRYNEQFF
TRBD1,few,TRBJ2-7,TRBV18,TGTGCCAGCGGGACAGGGAGATACGAGCAGTACTTC,CASGTGRYEQYF
.,.,TRBJ2-6,TRBV5-1,TGCGCCAGCAGCTTCATTTCAGGGGCGGGTGGGGCCAACGTCCTGACTTTC,CASSFISGAGGANVLTF
.,few,TRBJ2-7,TRBV21-1,TGTGCCAGCAGCAAAGCGAGCCGGGACACCTACGAGCAGTACTTC,CASSKASRDTYEQYF
TRBD2,few,TRBJ2-1,TRBV18,TGTGCCAGCTCACCCCCCGGGACTAGCTTCGATGAGCAGTTCTTC,CASSPPGTSFDEQFF
TRBD2,few,TRBJ2-2,TRBV7-3,TGTGCCAGCAGCCCATCGGGGGGGCAGGGGAGCACCGGGGAGCTGTTTTTT,CASSPSGGQGSTGELFF
.,.,TRBJ2-5,TRBV6-1,TGTGCCAGCAGTTTTACAGGGGAGACCCAGTACTTC,CASSFTGETQYF
TRBD2,.,TRBJ2-1,TRBV2,TGTGCCAGCAGCTCCTCTAGCGGGACCAAGCAGTTCTTC,CASSSSSGTKQFF
.,.,TRBJ1-2,TRBV18,TGTGCCAGCTGTAGGACGGACTTTGAAGATGGCTACACCTTC,CASCRTDFEDGYTF
TRBD2,.,TRBJ2-5,TRBV7-2,TGTGCCAGCAGCTTTCTAGCGGGGGTGCAAGAGACCCAGTACTTC,CASSFLAGVQETQYF
.,.,TRBJ1-4,TRBV5-1,TGCGCCAGCAGCGGTGGCGACGGACAGAATGAAAAACTGTTTTTT,CASSGGDGQNEKLFF
TRBD1,few,TRBJ2-5,TRBV25-1,TGTGCCAGCAGTGGGGTGGACAGGGTGGACGAGACCCAGTACTTC,CASSGVDRVDETQYF
.,many,TRBJ1-5,TRBV5-8,TGTGCCAGCAGCTTACGGGTAAATCAGCCCCAGCATTTT,CASSLRVNQPQHF
.,many,TRBJ1-4,TRBV7-9,TGTGCCAGCAGCAAGTCCGGGAGAACTAATGAAAAACTGTTTTTT,CASSKSGRTNEKLFF
.,.,TRBJ2-7,TRBV5-1,TGCGCCAGCAGCTCCACAGGACCCTACGAGCAGTACTTC,CASSSTGPYEQYF
TRBD1,.,TRBJ2-5,TRBV30,TGTGCCTGGAGTGTACCAGGGGGAACGGAGACCCAGTACTTC,CAWSVPGGTETQYF